Shown below are 25 T cell receptor beta chains from a single sample sequenced in a study of OX40 agonist ivuxolimab in advanced cancers. Clones were read by immunoSEQ multiplex PCR, and TCRdb kept only the in-frame ones, dropping some. There are around 72,000 clones in the sample; approximately 85% occur only once, and roughly 17% lies in the top ten. The specimen was CD4+ or CD8+ T cells sorted from blood, collected in a trial of the OX40 agonist ivuxolimab. Every receptor here comes from an adult with an advanced solid tumor such as melanoma, head and neck, liver or kidney cancer.

This chain connects TRBV5-1 to TRBJ2-5, with 10 bases that match TRBD2. Per germline, CDR1 SGHRS and CDR2 YFSETQ. The CDR3 sequence is 18 residues long. V was pared by 4 bases and J by 2 bases, with 14 bases of the junction left unmatched. CDR3 residues: CASSRSGLAGVGQETQYF. The CDR3 DNA is TGCGCCAGCAGCCGGTCCGGGCTAGCGGGAGTGGGTCAAGAGACCCAGTACTTC.

V and J are TRBV6-5 and TRBJ2-7, with a weak D call TRBD2 (5 bases). V was trimmed by 5 bases and J by 4 bases, leaving 12 bases between them. Looked up from germline, CDR1 is MNHEY and CDR2 is SVGAGI. CDR3 length equals 13 residues. CDR3 nucleotide sequence: TGTGCCAGCAGTCGTACTAGTTTGTACGAGCAGTACTTC. Its translation is CASSRTSLYEQYF.

CDR3 loop: CASRGQGPNSPLHF. CDR3 nucleotides: TGTGCCAGCAGGGGACAGGGACCCAATTCACCCCTCCACTTT. The chain couples TRBV27 to TRBJ1-6; TRBD1 agrees at 9 bases. The V and J ends lost 6 bases and 7 bases, in that order; junction bases with no gene match: 4. The germline V gene encodes CDR1 MNHEY and CDR2 SMNVEV (reference sequence). There are 14 residues in the CDR3.

The V and J genes are TRBV11-3 and TRBJ2-7; tentatively, D is TRBD2 (5 bases). CDR1 is SGHNT, CDR2 YENEEA, per germline. Trimming removed 5 bases at V and 0 bases at J, with 5 bases between. CDR3 size: 12 residues. The CDR3 nucleotides read TGTGCCAGCAGCCGGGACTCCTACGAGCAGTACTTC. It translates to CASSRDSYEQYF.

The rearrangement links TRBV5-5 to TRBJ2-5, with no clear D. CDR3 length: 15 residues. Trimming stripped 0 bases from V and 0 bases from J, with 9 bases between. Germline lookup yields CDR1 SGHKS and CDR2 YYEKEE (reference sequence). The CDR3 protein is CASSLEGIYQETQYF. CDR3 nucleotide sequence: TGTGCCAGCAGCTTGGAGGGTATTTACCAAGAGACCCAGTACTTC.

The chain joins TRBV10-3 to TRBJ2-3; 9 nucleotides align to TRBD1. Germline-derived CDR1 and CDR2 are ENHRY and SYGVKD. This CDR3 has 12 amino acids. V lost 6 bases and J lost 6; bases outside the gene matches: 1. The CDR3 DNA reads as TGTGCCATCAGGACAGGGGGGGATACGCAGTATTTT. Encoded protein: CAIRTGGDTQYF.

V usage is TRBV19 and J usage is TRBJ2-4; D assignment may be TRBD1 or TRBD2 (5 bases each). The CDR3 length is 14 residues. V lost 4 bases to trimming and J lost 9 bases, with 16 bases between them. The V gene's germline CDR1 is LNHDA and CDR2 SQIVND (reference sequence). CDR3 protein: CASSTPGRGSIQYF. CDR3 DNA: TGTGCCAGTAGTACACCGGGACGGGGAAGCATTCAGTACTTC. The variable domain in full, completed from reference TRBV19 and TRBJ2-4, reads DGGITQSPKYLFRKEGQNVTLSCEQNLNHDAMYWYRQDPGQGLRLIYYSQIVNDFQKGDIAEGYSVSREKKESFPLTVTSAQKNPTAFYLCASSTPGRGSIQYFGAGTRLSVL.

The chain couples TRBV7-2 to TRBJ2-2, with 7 nucleotides matching TRBD2. The CDR3 covers 14 residues. V lost 5 bases and J lost 6; bases outside the gene matches: 6. CDR1 and CDR2 (germline): SGHTA, FQGNSA. The CDR3 DNA is TGTGCCAGCAGCGGCGGGAGTTGGGCCGGGGAGCTGTTTTTT. This gives the protein CASSGGSWAGELFF.

Worth noting for this clone: One end of the junction does not line up with germline, which may come from a read error. The chain is built from TRBV7-9 and TRBJ2-7, with 8 bases lining up with TRBD2. This CDR3 contains 18 residues. Germline lookup yields CDR1 SEHNR and CDR2 FQNEAQ (reference sequence). CDR3 in amino acids: CASSQTPITSGDSYEQYF. CDR3 coding DNA: TGCGCCAGCAGCCAAACCCCAATAACTAGCGGAGACTCCTACGAGCAGTACTTC.

Concerning this clone: Sequence at one end of the junction differs from germline and may be a read error. The gene calls are TRBV10-1 and TRBJ2-2, with no clear D. There are 14 residues in the CDR3. Germline V gene sequence: CDR1 WNHNN, CDR2 SYGVQD (reference sequence). The CDR3: CASRVRWNSGELFF. The CDR3 DNA is TGCGCCAGCAGGGTCAGATGGAACTCCGGGGAGCTGTTTTTT.

The V gene is TRBV11-1, the J gene TRBJ2-1; D uncertain. Germline V gene data show CDR1 as SGHAT and CDR2 as FQDESV (reference sequence). Trimming took 5 bases from V and 4 from J, leaving 15 bases between them. The CDR3 covers 15 residues. The CDR3 reads CASSNSGRAYNEQFF. CDR3 DNA: TGTGCCAGCAGCAACTCTGGTCGGGCATACAATGAGCAGTTCTTC.

This clone was picked up one time. The J gene is TRBJ2-7, the V gene TRBV11-2; D remains unclear. The CDR3 length is 14 residues. Looked up from germline, CDR1 is SGHAT and CDR2 is FQNNGV. V shed 3 bases and J shed 0 bases, with 9 bases lying between them. As DNA, the CDR3 is TGTGCCAGCAGCTTTAACACTTACTCCTACGAGCAGTACTTC. Residues: CASSFNTYSYEQYF.

There are a few counts of this clone. The chain employs TRBV18 and TRBJ2-7; 15 bases are a match to TRBD2. V dropped 5 bases and J dropped 4; count of bases not matched to a gene: 6. The CDR3 totals 16 residues. The germline gives CDR1 KGHSH, CDR2 LQKENI. The CDR3 region is CASSRTSGRAGYEQYF. The DNA of the CDR3 is TGTGCCAGCTCAAGGACTAGCGGGAGGGCCGGGTACGAGCAGTACTTC.

This rearrangement joins TRBV5-1 to TRBJ2-7; D perhaps matches TRBD2 (6 bases). Trimming took off 3 bases at V and 0 bases at J, with 22 bases between the two ends. The CDR3 has 18 amino acids. Germline V CDR1 and CDR2: SGHRS, YFSETQ. This CDR3 is CASSWAGINPRGSYEQYF. The DNA for the CDR3 is TGCGCCAGCAGCTGGGCAGGGATAAACCCGCGGGGCTCCTACGAGCAGTACTTC. The whole variable domain, filled in from reference TRBV5-1 and TRBJ2-7, reads KAGVTQTPRYLIKTRGQQVTLSCSPISGHRSVSWYQQTPGQGLQFLFEYFSETQRNKGNFPGRFSGRQFSNSRSEMNVSTLELGDSALYLCASSWAGINPRGSYEQYFGPGTRLTVT.

The CDR3: CASSVQLAGETFF. The CDR3 DNA sequence: TGTGCCAGCAGCGTACAGCTAGCGGGAGAAACGTTCTTC. The rearrangement uses TRBV9 and TRBJ2-1; 10 nucleotides align to TRBD2. The germline V gene encodes CDR1 SGDLS and CDR2 YYNGEE. This CDR3 region has 13 residues. Germline trimming cut 1 base from V and 15 bases from J; bases unmatched to any gene: 7.

V is TRBV27 and J is TRBJ2-2; perhaps TRBD1 as D (6 bases). Trimming took off 2 bases at V and 1 base at J, with 14 bases between the two ends. The CDR3 has 17 amino acids. Germline values: CDR1 MNHEY, CDR2 SMNVEV (reference sequence). This chain's CDR3 is CASSLNYRERNTGELFF. CDR3 DNA: TGTGCCAGCAGTTTAAATTACAGGGAAAGGAACACCGGGGAGCTGTTTTTT.

This sequence joins TRBV21-1 and TRBJ2-7; no DNA check was done on the table's D call, TRBD2. TRBV21-1 is listed as a pseudogene. The length of the CDR3 is 19 residues. The CDR3, as DNA: TGTGCCAGCAGCAAAGTAGGGGGTCTAGCGGGAGGCCGAACCTACGAGCAGTACTTC. It codes for CASSKVGGLAGGRTYEQYF.

The rearrangement joins TRBV25-1 to TRBJ2-5; tentatively, D is TRBD1 (5 bases). The V end lost 6 bases, the J end lost 5 bases, and 13 bases lay between the germline ends. Germline V gene lookup returns CDR1 MGHDK and CDR2 SYGVNS. This CDR3 is 13 amino acids long. CDR3 coding DNA: TGTGCCAGCAGAATGACCCCAGGGGAGACCCAGTACTTC. Translating it yields CASRMTPGETQYF.

The V gene is TRBV6-5, the J gene TRBJ1-1, with TRBD1 matching over 10 bases. The CDR3 is 14 residues long. V was pared by 2 bases and J by 8 bases, with 5 bases of the junction left unmatched. Germline values: CDR1 MNHEY, CDR2 SVGAGI. The CDR3: CASSYGQGGVEAFF. The CDR3, as DNA: TGTGCCAGCAGTTACGGACAGGGGGGCGTAGAAGCTTTCTTT.

V gene TRBV19 combines with J gene TRBJ2-6; D possibly corresponds to TRBD1 (7 bases). Trimming stripped 3 bases from V and 0 bases from J, with 18 bases between. Germline CDR1 is LNHDA and CDR2 is SQIVND (reference sequence). The CDR3 spans 19 residues. The CDR3 sequence is CASSIGRGVGLSGANVLTF. The CDR3 nucleotides read TGTGCCAGTAGTATCGGCAGGGGGGTGGGGCTCTCTGGGGCCAACGTCCTGACTTTC.

V gene TRBV2 combines with J gene TRBJ2-2; D gene unclear. The CDR3 totals 15 residues. Trimming took off 7 bases at V and 7 bases at J, with 19 bases between the two ends. Germline V gene lookup returns CDR1 SNHLY and CDR2 FYNNEI. This chain's CDR3 is CASILDSPLGGELFF. CDR3 DNA sequence: TGTGCCAGCATCCTCGACTCCCCCTTAGGCGGGGAGCTGTTTTTT.

The rearrangement uses TRBV19 and TRBJ1-5, with D possibly being TRBD1 (6 bases). Germline CDR1 and CDR2: LNHDA and SQIVND (reference sequence). The CDR3 loop spans 17 amino acids. V lost 1 base and J 6 bases, leaving 19 bases between the germline ends. The chain's CDR3 is CASSIGRRRQAVQPQHF. The CDR3 nucleotides read TGTGCCAGTAGTATAGGACGGCGTCGACAGGCTGTTCAGCCCCAGCATTTT.

The J gene is TRBJ2-1, the V gene TRBV6-1, with TRBD2 matching 11 bases. Trimming took 3 bases from V and 4 from J; bases not matched to a gene: 11. This CDR3 has 18 residues. Germline V CDR1 and CDR2: MNHNS, SASEGT. CDR3 loop: CASSEPTSGSAVYNEQFF. The CDR3 region has the DNA TGTGCCAGCAGTGAGCCCACTAGCGGGAGTGCGGTATACAATGAGCAGTTCTTC.

This chain uses TRBV11-2 with TRBJ2-1, with 10 bases lining up with TRBD2. This CDR3 contains 18 residues. The germline V gene encodes CDR1 SGHAT and CDR2 FQNNGV. The ends lost 5 bases at V and 0 bases at J; junction bases unmatched: 10. CDR3 loop: CASSAPGTSDYSYNEQFF. The CDR3 DNA reads as TGTGCCAGCAGCGCACCCGGGACTAGCGATTACTCCTACAATGAGCAGTTCTTC.

This chain connects TRBV28 to TRBJ1-5; 8 bases match TRBD1. The ends lost 2 bases at V and 5 bases at J; junction bases unmatched: 2. CDR1 MDHEN and CDR2 SYDVKM come from the germline V gene. The CDR3 is made up of 14 amino acids. The chain's CDR3 is CASSLRQGHQPQHF. The CDR3 DNA reads TGTGCCAGCAGTTTAAGACAGGGGCATCAGCCCCAGCATTTT.